This is a list of T cell receptor beta chains from one sample in a study of shared T cell receptors in the human thymus. TCRdb's copy holds only in-frame clones and misses some; the assay was immunoSEQ multiplex PCR. The sample has hundreds of thousands of clones, around 89% seen once. These data were also reused for a study on human thymus T cells.

The sequenced sample consisted of thymocytes. The receptors here all came from a boy under two years old with a congenital heart defect. CDR3s include the opening cysteine and the closing phenylalanine or tryptophan. A D gene is named only where the DNA matches it firmly. Expanded clones are given a class, and other clones once, few, many or no size at all.

v_call: TRBV5-8
d_call: TRBD1
j_call: TRBJ1-5
clone_size: -
cdr3_aa: CASSLARDSYSNQPQHF
cdr3_nt: TGTGCCAGCAGCTTGGCTCGGGACAGCTATAGCAATCAGCCCCAGCATTTT

v_call: TRBV10-2
d_call: TRBD1
j_call: TRBJ1-4
clone_size: -
cdr3_aa: CASTTGGPLNEKLFF
cdr3_nt: TGCGCCAGCACCACAGGGGGCCCTCTAAATGAAAAACTGTTTTTT

v_call: TRBV10-2
d_call: -
j_call: TRBJ2-4
clone_size: -
cdr3_aa: CASSESKGDRLNIQYF
cdr3_nt: TGCGCCAGCAGTGAGTCAAAGGGAGACAGGTTAAACATTCAGTACTTC

v_call: TRBV10-1
d_call: -
j_call: TRBJ2-2
clone_size: once
cdr3_aa: CASRAPGVPGLSLPNTGELFF
cdr3_nt: TGCGCCAGCAGAGCCCCAGGGGTCCCGGGACTATCGTTACCTAACACCGGGGAGCTGTTTTTT

v_call: TRBV29-1
d_call: -
j_call: TRBJ1-1
clone_size: -
cdr3_aa: CSVDGEGPNTEAFF
cdr3_nt: TGCAGCGTTGATGGAGAGGGCCCGAACACTGAAGCTTTCTTT

v_call: TRBV27
d_call: TRBD1
j_call: TRBJ2-6
clone_size: -
cdr3_aa: CASSPRTGLVSGANVLTF
cdr3_nt: TGTGCCAGCAGTCCCCGGACAGGGTTAGTTTCTGGGGCCAACGTCCTGACTTTC

v_call: TRBV19
d_call: TRBD2
j_call: TRBJ2-7
clone_size: -
cdr3_aa: CASSKGTSGYEQYF
cdr3_nt: TGTGCCAGTAGTAAGGGGACTAGCGGTTACGAGCAGTACTTC

v_call: TRBV6-5
d_call: -
j_call: TRBJ2-5
clone_size: -
cdr3_aa: CASSQTRHQETQYF
cdr3_nt: TGTGCCAGCAGTCAGACTAGGCACCAAGAGACCCAGTACTTC

v_call: TRBV7-9
d_call: TRBD1
j_call: TRBJ1-4
clone_size: -
cdr3_aa: CASSLSWDRDEKLFF
cdr3_nt: TGTGCCAGCAGCTTAAGCTGGGACAGGGATGAAAAACTGTTTTTT

v_call: TRBV10-3
d_call: TRBD2
j_call: TRBJ2-3
clone_size: -
cdr3_aa: CAISEKVAGITDTQYF
cdr3_nt: TGTGCCATCAGTGAGAAGGTAGCGGGTATCACAGATACGCAGTATTTT

v_call: TRBV27
d_call: -
j_call: TRBJ1-1
clone_size: -
cdr3_aa: CASSPSGTHSSNTEAFF
cdr3_nt: TGTGCCAGCAGCCCGTCCGGGACACATTCTTCGAACACTGAAGCTTTCTTT

v_call: TRBV4-2
d_call: -
j_call: TRBJ2-7
clone_size: -
cdr3_aa: CASRKQGYEQYF
cdr3_nt: TGTGCCAGCAGGAAACAGGGCTACGAGCAGTACTTC

v_call: TRBV6-5
d_call: -
j_call: TRBJ1-5
clone_size: -
cdr3_aa: CASIRLNNQPQHF
cdr3_nt: TGTGCCAGCATCCGACTCAACAATCAGCCCCAGCATTTT

v_call: TRBV10-3
d_call: -
j_call: TRBJ2-5
clone_size: -
cdr3_aa: CAISESRGGQETQYF
cdr3_nt: TGTGCCATCAGTGAGTCGAGGGGGGGGCAAGAGACCCAGTACTTC

v_call: TRBV2
d_call: TRBD2
j_call: TRBJ2-1
clone_size: -
cdr3_aa: CASSERLAGVVHNEQFF
cdr3_nt: TGTGCCAGCAGTGAACGGCTAGCGGGAGTAGTCCACAATGAGCAGTTCTTC

v_call: TRBV5-4
d_call: -
j_call: TRBJ2-7
clone_size: few
cdr3_aa: CASSLGIGGTSGEYF
cdr3_nt: TGTGCCAGCAGCTTGGGGATAGGAGGGACCTCGGGCGAGTACTTC

v_call: TRBV4-2
d_call: TRBD2
j_call: TRBJ2-3
clone_size: -
cdr3_aa: CASSHRTSGTSTDTQYF
cdr3_nt: TGTGCCAGCAGCCACAGGACTAGCGGGACTAGCACAGATACGCAGTATTTT

v_call: TRBV5-5
d_call: TRBD1
j_call: TRBJ2-7
clone_size: -
cdr3_aa: CASSLGPGQVKDEQYF
cdr3_nt: TGTGCCAGCAGCTTGGGACCGGGACAGGTTAAGGACGAGCAGTACTTC

v_call: TRBV15
d_call: -
j_call: TRBJ2-1
clone_size: -
cdr3_aa: CATSRGGLDEAESYEQFF
cdr3_nt: TGTGCCACCAGCAGAGGGGGCCTGGATGAGGCGGAGAGTTATGAGCAGTTCTTC

v_call: TRBV28
d_call: -
j_call: TRBJ2-3
clone_size: -
cdr3_aa: CASSPGDTQYF
cdr3_nt: TGTGCCAGCAGCCCGGGTGATACGCAGTATTTT

v_call: TRBV19
d_call: TRBD2
j_call: TRBJ2-2
clone_size: -
cdr3_aa: CASMSGSPGELFF
cdr3_nt: TGTGCCAGTATGAGCGGGAGCCCCGGGGAGCTGTTTTTT

v_call: TRBV4-1
d_call: TRBD1
j_call: TRBJ1-1
clone_size: few
cdr3_aa: CASSQDRYRGLMTEAFF
cdr3_nt: TGCGCCAGCAGCCAAGATCGTTATAGGGGGCTTATGACCGAAGCTTTCTTT

v_call: TRBV9
d_call: TRBD1
j_call: TRBJ2-7
clone_size: -
cdr3_aa: CASSVRQGAGHEQYF
cdr3_nt: TGTGCCAGCAGCGTAAGACAGGGGGCTGGCCACGAGCAGTACTTC

v_call: TRBV25-1
d_call: -
j_call: TRBJ2-7
clone_size: -
cdr3_aa: CASSDPTYEQYF
cdr3_nt: TGTGCCAGCAGTGACCCTACCTACGAGCAGTACTTC

v_call: TRBV27
d_call: TRBD1
j_call: TRBJ1-4
clone_size: -
cdr3_aa: CASSPRQGRNEKLFF
cdr3_nt: TGTGCCAGCAGTCCTCGACAGGGACGTAATGAAAAACTGTTTTTT

v_call: TRBV10-2
d_call: -
j_call: TRBJ1-2
clone_size: -
cdr3_aa: CASSVGEEGYTF
cdr3_nt: TGCGCCAGCAGTGTCGGGGAGGAAGGCTACACCTTC

v_call: TRBV25-1
d_call: TRBD2
j_call: TRBJ2-1
clone_size: -
cdr3_aa: CASGLSGRAYNEQFF
cdr3_nt: TGTGCCAGCGGTCTTAGCGGGAGGGCCTACAATGAGCAGTTCTTC

v_call: TRBV4-2
d_call: TRBD2
j_call: TRBJ2-3
clone_size: -
cdr3_aa: CASSQAQAGATDTQYF
cdr3_nt: TGTGCCAGCAGCCAAGCACAAGCGGGAGCCACAGATACGCAGTATTTT

v_call: TRBV29-1
d_call: -
j_call: TRBJ1-5
clone_size: -
cdr3_aa: CSVVEQNQPQHF
cdr3_nt: TGCAGCGTTGTGGAGCAGAATCAGCCCCAGCATTTT

v_call: TRBV29-1
d_call: TRBD1
j_call: TRBJ2-5
clone_size: few
cdr3_aa: CSVEDRDRGETQYF
cdr3_nt: TGCAGCGTTGAAGACCGGGACAGGGGAGAGACCCAGTACTTC

v_call: TRBV13
d_call: -
j_call: TRBJ2-7
clone_size: -
cdr3_aa: CASRGSPFYEQYF
cdr3_nt: TGTGCCAGCAGGGGGAGCCCTTTCTACGAGCAGTACTTC

v_call: TRBV2
d_call: TRBD1
j_call: TRBJ1-2
clone_size: once
cdr3_aa: CASNHGQGLYGYTF
cdr3_nt: TGTGCCAGCAATCACGGACAGGGGCTTTATGGCTACACCTTC

v_call: TRBV7-8
d_call: -
j_call: TRBJ2-7
clone_size: -
cdr3_aa: CASSGRATYEQYF
cdr3_nt: TGTGCCAGCAGCGGGAGAGCCACTTACGAGCAGTACTTC

v_call: TRBV19
d_call: TRBD2
j_call: TRBJ2-7
clone_size: -
cdr3_aa: CASSRGLAGGPGYEQYF
cdr3_nt: TGTGCCAGTAGTAGGGGACTAGCGGGAGGGCCGGGCTACGAGCAGTACTTC

v_call: TRBV11-2
d_call: -
j_call: TRBJ1-2
clone_size: once
cdr3_aa: CASSPRRGGYTF
cdr3_nt: TGTGCCAGCAGCCCTCGGAGAGGGGGCTACACCTTC

v_call: TRBV2
d_call: TRBD2
j_call: TRBJ2-3
clone_size: -
cdr3_aa: CASSVATRLAEINTDTQYF
cdr3_nt: TGTGCCAGCAGTGTAGCCACCCGACTAGCGGAGATAAACACAGATACGCAGTATTTT

v_call: TRBV19
d_call: -
j_call: TRBJ2-7
clone_size: -
cdr3_aa: CASSRQARPYEQYF
cdr3_nt: TGTGCCAGTAGTCGCCAAGCGAGGCCCTACGAGCAGTACTTC

v_call: TRBV14
d_call: TRBD2
j_call: TRBJ2-1
clone_size: -
cdr3_aa: CASSQDRGGSAHNEQFF
cdr3_nt: TGTGCCAGCAGCCAAGATCGGGGCGGGAGCGCACACAATGAGCAGTTCTTC

v_call: TRBV9
d_call: -
j_call: TRBJ2-7
clone_size: -
cdr3_aa: CASSVGATYEQYF
cdr3_nt: TGTGCCAGCAGCGTAGGGGCCACCTACGAGCAGTACTTC

v_call: TRBV6-4
d_call: TRBD1
j_call: TRBJ2-1
clone_size: -
cdr3_aa: CASSEQTGTYNEQFF
cdr3_nt: TGTGCCAGCAGTGAACAGACAGGGACCTACAATGAGCAGTTCTTC

v_call: TRBV30
d_call: TRBD2
j_call: TRBJ2-5
clone_size: -
cdr3_aa: CAWSDGLAVLQETQYF
cdr3_nt: TGTGCCTGGAGTGACGGACTAGCGGTACTTCAAGAGACCCAGTACTTC

v_call: TRBV7-9
d_call: -
j_call: TRBJ2-2
clone_size: -
cdr3_aa: CASSAFTYGTPNTGELFF
cdr3_nt: TGTGCCAGCAGCGCCTTTACCTACGGGACACCTAACACCGGGGAGCTGTTTTTT

v_call: TRBV12-5
d_call: TRBD1
j_call: TRBJ2-4
clone_size: -
cdr3_aa: CASGLDDRASDKNIQYF
cdr3_nt: TGTGCTAGTGGTTTGGATGACAGGGCGTCGGACAAAAACATTCAGTACTTC

v_call: TRBV2
d_call: -
j_call: TRBJ1-2
clone_size: once
cdr3_aa: CASSLSSWTARRGYTF
cdr3_nt: TGTGCCAGCAGTTTATCCTCGTGGACGGCCAGGAGGGGCTACACCTTC

v_call: TRBV11-2
d_call: -
j_call: TRBJ1-4
clone_size: -
cdr3_aa: CASTGGAGYNEKLFF
cdr3_nt: TGTGCCAGCACGGGGGGGGCTGGGTATAATGAAAAACTGTTTTTT

v_call: TRBV5-6
d_call: TRBD1
j_call: TRBJ2-1
clone_size: -
cdr3_aa: CASSHGTGTYNEQFF
cdr3_nt: TGTGCCAGCAGCCACGGGACAGGGACGTACAATGAGCAGTTCTTC

v_call: TRBV7-8
d_call: -
j_call: TRBJ2-1
clone_size: -
cdr3_aa: CASSGTGSNEQFF
cdr3_nt: TGTGCCAGCAGCGGTACGGGGTCCAATGAGCAGTTCTTC

v_call: TRBV29-1
d_call: -
j_call: TRBJ1-4
clone_size: -
cdr3_aa: CSVALRKRNEKLFF
cdr3_nt: TGCAGCGTTGCGTTGCGGAAGCGTAATGAAAAACTGTTTTTT

v_call: TRBV4-1
d_call: -
j_call: TRBJ1-2
clone_size: -
cdr3_aa: CASSQPAEYGYTF
cdr3_nt: TGCGCCAGCAGCCAGCCGGCGGAATATGGCTACACCTTC

v_call: TRBV27
d_call: TRBD2
j_call: TRBJ2-7
clone_size: -
cdr3_aa: CASSFSLAGGPESVYEQYF
cdr3_nt: TGTGCCAGCAGTTTTTCCCTAGCGGGAGGGCCTGAGTCCGTCTACGAGCAGTACTTC